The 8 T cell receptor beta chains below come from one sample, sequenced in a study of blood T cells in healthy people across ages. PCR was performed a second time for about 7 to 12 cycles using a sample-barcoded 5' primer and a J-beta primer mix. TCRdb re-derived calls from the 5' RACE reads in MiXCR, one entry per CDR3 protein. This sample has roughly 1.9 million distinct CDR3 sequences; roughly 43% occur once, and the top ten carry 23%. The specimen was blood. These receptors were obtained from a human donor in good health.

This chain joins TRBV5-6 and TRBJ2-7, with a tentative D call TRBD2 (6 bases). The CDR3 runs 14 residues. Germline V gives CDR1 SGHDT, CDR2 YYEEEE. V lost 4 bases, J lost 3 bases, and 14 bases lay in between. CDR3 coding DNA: TGTGCCAGCAGCCTGATGGGACTTAACTACGAGCAGTACTTC. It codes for CASSLMGLNYEQYF.

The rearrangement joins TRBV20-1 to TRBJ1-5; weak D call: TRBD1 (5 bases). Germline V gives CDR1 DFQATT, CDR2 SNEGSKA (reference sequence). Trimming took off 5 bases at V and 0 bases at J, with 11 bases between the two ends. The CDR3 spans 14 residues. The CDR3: CSAQQEYSNQPQHF. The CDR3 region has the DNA TGCAGTGCTCAACAGGAATATAGCAATCAGCCCCAGCATTTT.

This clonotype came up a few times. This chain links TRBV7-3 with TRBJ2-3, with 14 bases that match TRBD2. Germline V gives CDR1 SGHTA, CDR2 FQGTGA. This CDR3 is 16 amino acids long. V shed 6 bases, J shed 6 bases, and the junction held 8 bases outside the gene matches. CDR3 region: CASSLGLAGVLDTQYF. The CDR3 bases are TGTGCCAGCAGTTTGGGACTAGCGGGGGTATTGGATACGCAGTATTTT.

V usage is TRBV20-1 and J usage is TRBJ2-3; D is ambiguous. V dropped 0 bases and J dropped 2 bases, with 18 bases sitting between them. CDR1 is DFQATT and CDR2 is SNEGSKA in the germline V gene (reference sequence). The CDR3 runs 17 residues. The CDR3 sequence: CSARDAPGAPYTDTQYF. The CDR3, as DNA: TGCAGTGCTAGAGATGCCCCTGGAGCACCTTACACAGATACGCAGTATTTT.

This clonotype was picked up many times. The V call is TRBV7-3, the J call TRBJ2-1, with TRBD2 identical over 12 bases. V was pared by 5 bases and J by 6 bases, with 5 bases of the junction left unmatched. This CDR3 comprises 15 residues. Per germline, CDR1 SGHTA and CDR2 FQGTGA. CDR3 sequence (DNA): TGTGCCAGCAGCCTAGCGGGGGGGCTTGTCAATGAGCAGTTCTTC. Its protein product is CASSLAGGLVNEQFF.

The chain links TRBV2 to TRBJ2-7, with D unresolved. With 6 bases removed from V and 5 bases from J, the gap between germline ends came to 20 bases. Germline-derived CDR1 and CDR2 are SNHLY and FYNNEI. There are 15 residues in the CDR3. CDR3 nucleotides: TGTGCCAGCAGCCCCTCGCCACACCACAGCCACGAGCAGTACTTC. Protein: CASSPSPHHSHEQYF.

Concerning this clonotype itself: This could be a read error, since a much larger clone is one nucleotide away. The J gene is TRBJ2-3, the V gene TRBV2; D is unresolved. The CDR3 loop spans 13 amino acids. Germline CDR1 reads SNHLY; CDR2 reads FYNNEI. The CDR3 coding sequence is TGTGCCAGCAGGGAAGACAGCACAGATACGCAGTATTTT. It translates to CASREDSTDTQYF. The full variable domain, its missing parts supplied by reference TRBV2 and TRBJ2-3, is EPEVTQTPSHQVTQMGQEVILRCVPISNHLYFYWYRQILGQKVEFLVSFYNNEISEKSEIFDDQFSVERPDGSNFTLKIRSTKLEDSAMYFCASREDSTDTQYFGPGTRLTVL.

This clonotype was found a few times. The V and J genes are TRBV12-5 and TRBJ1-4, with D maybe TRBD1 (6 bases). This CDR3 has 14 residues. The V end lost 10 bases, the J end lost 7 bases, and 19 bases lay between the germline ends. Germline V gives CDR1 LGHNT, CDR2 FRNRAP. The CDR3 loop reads CATSVYTRGEKLFF. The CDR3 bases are TGTGCTACCTCAGTCTATACCAGGGGTGAAAAACTGTTTTTT.